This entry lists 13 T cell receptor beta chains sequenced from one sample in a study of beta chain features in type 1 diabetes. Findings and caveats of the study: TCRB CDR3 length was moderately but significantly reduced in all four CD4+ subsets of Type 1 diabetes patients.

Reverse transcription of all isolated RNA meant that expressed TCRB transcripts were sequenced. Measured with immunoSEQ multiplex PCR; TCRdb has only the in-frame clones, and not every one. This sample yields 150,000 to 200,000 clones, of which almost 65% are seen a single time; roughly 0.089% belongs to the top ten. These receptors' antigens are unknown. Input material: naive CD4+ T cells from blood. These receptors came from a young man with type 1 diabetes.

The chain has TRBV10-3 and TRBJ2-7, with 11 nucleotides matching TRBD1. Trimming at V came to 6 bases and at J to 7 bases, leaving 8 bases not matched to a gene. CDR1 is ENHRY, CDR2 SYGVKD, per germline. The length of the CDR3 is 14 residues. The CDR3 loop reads CAIRPGQGEGEQYF. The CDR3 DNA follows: TGTGCCATCAGGCCGGGACAGGGGGAAGGGGAGCAGTACTTC.

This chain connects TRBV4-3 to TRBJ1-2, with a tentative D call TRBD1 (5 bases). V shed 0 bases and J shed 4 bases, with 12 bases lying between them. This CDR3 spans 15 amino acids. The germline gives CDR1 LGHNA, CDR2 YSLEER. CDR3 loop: CASSQDLGAIYGYTF. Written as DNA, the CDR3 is TGCGCCAGCAGCCAAGATCTAGGGGCGATCTATGGCTACACCTTC.

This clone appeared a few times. CDR3 in amino acids: CSAGRMNTEAFF. The CDR3 DNA follows: TGCAGCGCGGGACGGATGAACACTGAAGCTTTCTTT. The chain carries TRBV29-1 and TRBJ1-1, with D possibly matching TRBD1 (5 bases). V lost 7 bases and J lost 0, with 9 bases in between. The germline gives CDR1 SQVTM, CDR2 ANQGSEA. The CDR3 loop spans 12 amino acids.

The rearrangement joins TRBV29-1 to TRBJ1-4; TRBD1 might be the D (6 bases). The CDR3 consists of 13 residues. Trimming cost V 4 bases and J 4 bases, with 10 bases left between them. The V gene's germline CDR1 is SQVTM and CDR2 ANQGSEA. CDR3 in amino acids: CSVVPGVNEKLFF. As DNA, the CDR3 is TGCAGCGTTGTTCCAGGGGTTAATGAAAAACTGTTTTTT. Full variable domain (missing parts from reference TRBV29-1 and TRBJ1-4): SAVISQKPSRDICQRGTSLTIQCQVDSQVTMMFWYRQQPGQSLTLIATANQGSEATYESGFVIDKFPISRPNLTFSTLTVSNMSPEDSSIYLCSVVPGVNEKLFFGSGTQLSVL.

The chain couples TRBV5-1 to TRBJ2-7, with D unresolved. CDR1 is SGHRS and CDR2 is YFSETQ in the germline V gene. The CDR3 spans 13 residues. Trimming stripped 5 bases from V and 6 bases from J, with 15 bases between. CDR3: CASRETPSGEQYF. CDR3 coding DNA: TGCGCCAGCAGAGAAACGCCCTCGGGCGAGCAGTACTTC.

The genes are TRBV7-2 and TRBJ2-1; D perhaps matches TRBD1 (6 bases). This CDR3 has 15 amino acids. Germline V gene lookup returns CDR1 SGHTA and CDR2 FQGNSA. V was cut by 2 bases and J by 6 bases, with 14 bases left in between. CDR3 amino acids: CASSLWTVSSNEQFF. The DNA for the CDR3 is TGTGCCAGCAGCTTATGGACAGTCTCAAGCAATGAGCAGTTCTTC. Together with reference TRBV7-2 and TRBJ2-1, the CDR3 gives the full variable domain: GAGVSQSPSNKVTEKGKDVELRCDPISGHTALYWYRQSLGQGLEFLIYFQGNSAPDKSGLPSDRFSAERTGGSVSTLTIQRTQQEDSAVYLCASSLWTVSSNEQFFGPGTRLTVL.

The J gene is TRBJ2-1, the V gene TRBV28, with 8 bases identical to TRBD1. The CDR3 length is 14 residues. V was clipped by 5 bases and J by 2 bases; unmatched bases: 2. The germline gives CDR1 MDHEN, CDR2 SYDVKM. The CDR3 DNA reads TGTGCCAGCAGTAAGGACAGGGCCTACAATGAGCAGTTCTTC. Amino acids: CASSKDRAYNEQFF.

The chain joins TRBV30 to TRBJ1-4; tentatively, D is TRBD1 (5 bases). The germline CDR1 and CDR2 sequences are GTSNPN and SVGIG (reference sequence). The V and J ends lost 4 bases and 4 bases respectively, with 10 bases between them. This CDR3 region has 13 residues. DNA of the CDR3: TGTGCCTGGAAGGGGTACAATAATGAAAAACTGTTTTTT. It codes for CAWKGYNNEKLFF. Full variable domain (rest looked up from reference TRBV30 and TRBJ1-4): SQTIHQWPATLVQPVGSPLSLECTVEGTSNPNLYWYRQAAGRGLQLLFYSVGIGQISSEVPQNLSASRPQDRQFILSSKKLLLSDSGFYLCAWKGYNNEKLFFGSGTQLSVL.

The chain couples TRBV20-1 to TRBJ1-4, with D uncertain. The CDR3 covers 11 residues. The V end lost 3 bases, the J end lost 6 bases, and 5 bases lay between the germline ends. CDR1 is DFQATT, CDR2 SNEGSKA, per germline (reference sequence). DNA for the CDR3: TGCAGTGCTAGGCTAGATGAAAAACTGTTTTTT. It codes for CSARLDEKLFF.

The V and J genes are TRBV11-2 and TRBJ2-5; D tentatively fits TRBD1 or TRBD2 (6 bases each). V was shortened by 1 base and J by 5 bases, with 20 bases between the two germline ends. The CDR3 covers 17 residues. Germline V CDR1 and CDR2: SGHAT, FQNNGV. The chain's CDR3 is CASSLAPTGRPPETQYF. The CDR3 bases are TGTGCCAGCAGCTTAGCCCCCACAGGGAGGCCACCGGAGACCCAGTACTTC.

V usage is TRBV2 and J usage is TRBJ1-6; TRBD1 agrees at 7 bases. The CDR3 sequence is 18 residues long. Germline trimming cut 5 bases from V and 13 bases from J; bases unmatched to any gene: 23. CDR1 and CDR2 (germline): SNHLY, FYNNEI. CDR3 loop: CASSPHDRVRVVGVPLHF. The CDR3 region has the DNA TGTGCCAGCAGTCCACACGACAGGGTGAGAGTGGTTGGCGTCCCCCTCCACTTT.

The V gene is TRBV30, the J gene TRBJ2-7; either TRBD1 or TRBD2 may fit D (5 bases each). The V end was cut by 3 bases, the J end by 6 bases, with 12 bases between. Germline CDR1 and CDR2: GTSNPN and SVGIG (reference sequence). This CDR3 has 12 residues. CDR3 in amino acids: CAWSVGTGEQYF. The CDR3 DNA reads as TGTGCCTGGAGCGTTGGGACCGGCGAGCAGTACTTC.

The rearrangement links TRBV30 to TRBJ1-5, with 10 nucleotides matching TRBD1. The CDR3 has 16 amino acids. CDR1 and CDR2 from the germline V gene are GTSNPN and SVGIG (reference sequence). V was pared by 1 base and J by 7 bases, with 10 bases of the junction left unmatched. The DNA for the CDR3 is TGTGCCTGGAGTGGCCCCGGGACAGGGGTAGACCAGCCCCAGCATTTT. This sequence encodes CAWSGPGTGVDQPQHF.